The TCR beta chain under discussion was sequenced for a study of vaccination effects on CD4 cells after COVID-19. With 0 bases removed from V and 4 bases from J, the gap between germline ends came to 4 bases. Germline V gene lookup returns CDR1 SGHTA and CDR2 FQGNSA. The CDR3 loop spans 13 amino acids. Scientists isolated CD4+ T cells after a roughly 10-day culture period ended. Remarks on this clone: What it binds is not known.

Sequencing was performed with immunoSEQ multiplex PCR; in TCRdb, only in-frame clones are kept and a portion is missing. The table records some 50,000 clones, about 74% of them present only once. This TCR was recovered from a human donor who had a prior SARS-CoV-2 infection. The gene calls are TRBV7-2 and TRBJ1-3; D is unresolved. Specimen: CD4+ T cells from PBMCs cultured without peptide, collected before COVID-19 vaccination. This chain's CDR3 is CASSLAWGNTIYF. The CDR3 nucleotides read TGTGCCAGCAGCTTAGCTTGGGGAAACACCATATATTTT.